These T cell receptor beta chains were read from a single sample in a study of response to subunit inactivated influenza vaccine. From the RT-PCR reads, TCRdb called clonotypes with MiXCR, one entry per CDR3 protein. Among approximately 490,000 distinct CDR3 sequences, more than 7% were seen once, and the ten largest hold 10% to 15%. The material sequenced was PBMCs from blood, taken less than 30 months after vaccination. All receptors derive from a man aged 45 to 75 who received an inactivated influenza vaccine. The CDR3 runs from the conserved cysteine through the conserved F or W. The D gene is left open where the match is weak. Part of the rows lack a size; the others show once, few, many or a class for expanded clones.

clone_size: NA; j_call: TRBJ1-4; d_call: NA; v_call: TRBV19; cdr3_nt: TGTGCCAGTAGTATGGACCGCGGGGAAAAACTGTTTTTT; cdr3_aa: CASSMDRGEKLFF
clone_size: NA; j_call: TRBJ2-5; d_call: NA; v_call: TRBV21-1; cdr3_nt: TGTGCCAGCAACGGATCTGCGAACCAAGAGACCCAGTACTTC; cdr3_aa: CASNGSANQETQYF
clone_size: few; j_call: TRBJ2-1; d_call: NA; v_call: TRBV2; cdr3_nt: TGTGCCAGCCTTGGTAACAGCGAGCAGTTCTTC; cdr3_aa: CASLGNSEQFF
clone_size: many; j_call: TRBJ2-4; d_call: TRBD2; v_call: TRBV3-1; cdr3_nt: TGTGCCAGCAGCCAAGGTGGGAGGGGCCTTACCAAAAACATTCAGTACTTC; cdr3_aa: CASSQGGRGLTKNIQYF
clone_size: NA; j_call: TRBJ2-1; d_call: NA; v_call: TRBV19; cdr3_nt: TGTGCCAGTAGTATCCCAGCGGGTGGGTACAATGAGCAGTTCTTC; cdr3_aa: CASSIPAGGYNEQFF
clone_size: few; j_call: TRBJ2-5; d_call: NA; v_call: TRBV14; cdr3_nt: TGTGCCAGCAGCCAACCCGGGGGCGAGGAGACCCAGTACTTC; cdr3_aa: CASSQPGGEETQYF
clone_size: few; j_call: TRBJ1-4; d_call: NA; v_call: TRBV7-9; cdr3_nt: TGTGCCAGCAGCTACGGGGCAAATGAAAAACTGTTTTTT; cdr3_aa: CASSYGANEKLFF
clone_size: many; j_call: TRBJ2-3; d_call: TRBD2; v_call: TRBV3-1; cdr3_nt: TGTGCCAGCAGCCCCAGCGGGGGGGCTGCAGATACGCAGTATTTT; cdr3_aa: CASSPSGGAADTQYF
clone_size: NA; j_call: TRBJ2-2; d_call: TRBD1; v_call: TRBV30; cdr3_nt: TGTGCCGGCCGGGGACAGTCGAACACCGGGGAGCTGTTTTTT; cdr3_aa: CAGRGQSNTGELFF
clone_size: few; j_call: TRBJ1-2; d_call: NA; v_call: TRBV4-2; cdr3_nt: TGTGCCAGCAGCCAAGCCGGGGGGGACTATGGCTACACCTTC; cdr3_aa: CASSQAGGDYGYTF
clone_size: few; j_call: TRBJ2-3; d_call: TRBD2; v_call: TRBV11-1; cdr3_nt: TGTGCCAGCCGGGAGGCCGGCGATACGCAGTATTTT; cdr3_aa: CASREAGDTQYF
clone_size: NA; j_call: TRBJ2-5; d_call: NA; v_call: TRBV3-1; cdr3_nt: TGTGCCAGCAGCCCTGGGTCTTCGGGACTTGAGACCCAGTACTTC; cdr3_aa: CASSPGSSGLETQYF
clone_size: NA; j_call: TRBJ1-6; d_call: NA; v_call: TRBV20-1; cdr3_nt: TGCAGTGCAAAGACCCCAGGGAATTCACCCCTCCACTTT; cdr3_aa: CSAKTPGNSPLHF
clone_size: many; j_call: TRBJ2-7; d_call: NA; v_call: TRBV6-5; cdr3_nt: TGTGCCAGCAGTTTCCGGGCCTCAGGGACCTACGAGCAGTACTTC; cdr3_aa: CASSFRASGTYEQYF
clone_size: NA; j_call: TRBJ2-3; d_call: TRBD2; v_call: TRBV5-1; cdr3_nt: TGCGCCAGCAGCTTGGTACTAGCGGGAGGCCTTAGCACAGATACGCAGTATTTT; cdr3_aa: CASSLVLAGGLSTDTQYF
clone_size: few; j_call: TRBJ2-3; d_call: NA; v_call: TRBV27; cdr3_nt: TGTGCCAGCAAGGCTTTTCCCCGCACGCAGTATTTT; cdr3_aa: CASKAFPRTQYF
clone_size: many; j_call: TRBJ2-4; d_call: NA; v_call: TRBV12-3/TRBV12-4; cdr3_nt: TGTGCCAGCAGTCCCTTCCGGGGTAGTAACATTCAGTACTTC; cdr3_aa: CASSPFRGSNIQYF
clone_size: few; j_call: TRBJ2-3; d_call: NA; v_call: TRBV20-1; cdr3_nt: TGCAGTGCCGATTCCGGGACCGAGGCGCAGTATTTT; cdr3_aa: CSADSGTEAQYF
clone_size: NA; j_call: TRBJ1-6; d_call: TRBD1; v_call: TRBV5-1; cdr3_nt: TGCGCCAGCAGCTTTCTGAGACAGGGGGATTCACCCCTCCACTTT; cdr3_aa: CASSFLRQGDSPLHF
clone_size: NA; j_call: TRBJ2-7; d_call: NA; v_call: TRBV5-1; cdr3_nt: TGCGCCAGCAGCTTGCTGGGGGACTCCTACGAGCAGTACTTC; cdr3_aa: CASSLLGDSYEQYF
clone_size: few; j_call: TRBJ2-5; d_call: TRBD1; v_call: TRBV7-3; cdr3_nt: TGTGCCAGCAGCACCACAGGGGGCTTGGAGACCCAGTACTTC; cdr3_aa: CASSTTGGLETQYF
clone_size: NA; j_call: TRBJ1-4; d_call: NA; v_call: TRBV20-1; cdr3_nt: TGCAGTGCTAGAGACCGGGAGGGGCCCCGGGAAAAACTGTTTTTT; cdr3_aa: CSARDREGPREKLFF
clone_size: many; j_call: TRBJ2-2; d_call: NA; v_call: TRBV7-2; cdr3_nt: TGTGCCAGCACCCCCCTTCTCAACACCGGGGAGCTGTTTTTT; cdr3_aa: CASTPLLNTGELFF
clone_size: once; j_call: TRBJ2-1; d_call: NA; v_call: TRBV20-1; cdr3_nt: TGCAGTGCTAGCGGGAGCTGGTACAATGAGCAGTTCTTC; cdr3_aa: CSASGSWYNEQFF
clone_size: NA; j_call: TRBJ2-1; d_call: NA; v_call: TRBV24-1; cdr3_nt: TGTGCCACCATGGGAAAGCAGTTCTTC; cdr3_aa: CATMGKQFF
clone_size: many; j_call: TRBJ2-3; d_call: NA; v_call: TRBV5-1; cdr3_nt: TGCGCCAGCAGCTCCCGGGACGGAATTCCAGATACGCAGTATTTT; cdr3_aa: CASSSRDGIPDTQYF
clone_size: NA; j_call: TRBJ2-2; d_call: NA; v_call: TRBV21-1; cdr3_nt: TGTGCCAGCAGCAAACCCCGTTCGGAGGAGACCGGGGAGCTGTTTTTT; cdr3_aa: CASSKPRSEETGELFF
clone_size: few; j_call: TRBJ2-7; d_call: NA; v_call: TRBV27; cdr3_nt: TGTGCCAGCAGTCCCGGACCGGGGCCGGGCGAGCAGTACTTC; cdr3_aa: CASSPGPGPGEQYF
clone_size: few; j_call: TRBJ2-3; d_call: NA; v_call: TRBV7-6; cdr3_nt: TGTGCCAGCAGCTTCCGTAGGGAAAGCACAGATACGCAGTATTTT; cdr3_aa: CASSFRRESTDTQYF
clone_size: many; j_call: TRBJ2-3; d_call: TRBD2; v_call: TRBV20-1; cdr3_nt: TGCAGTGTCGGTGGGACTACCAACACAGATACGCAGTATTTT; cdr3_aa: CSVGGTTNTDTQYF
clone_size: many; j_call: TRBJ2-3; d_call: TRBD2; v_call: TRBV6-1; cdr3_nt: TGTGCCAGCAGCCGCTGGACTAGCGGGAGTACAGATACGCAGTATTTT; cdr3_aa: CASSRWTSGSTDTQYF
clone_size: many; j_call: TRBJ1-1; d_call: NA; v_call: TRBV7-8; cdr3_nt: TGTGCCAGCAGCGGAGGCGTTGGGTGGCAGAGGAACACTGAAGCTTTCTTT; cdr3_aa: CASSGGVGWQRNTEAFF
clone_size: NA; j_call: TRBJ2-5; d_call: TRBD1; v_call: TRBV28; cdr3_nt: TGTGCCAGCAGCCCACGGGACAGCAGTTTGTACCAAGAGACCCAGTACTTC; cdr3_aa: CASSPRDSSLYQETQYF
clone_size: many; j_call: TRBJ1-2; d_call: TRBD1; v_call: TRBV25-1; cdr3_nt: TGTGCCAGCAGTGTCCGGGACAGGGAGAACTATGGCTACACCTTC; cdr3_aa: CASSVRDRENYGYTF
clone_size: NA; j_call: TRBJ2-3; d_call: NA; v_call: TRBV9; cdr3_nt: TGTGCCAGCAGCGCATATAGCACAGATACGCAGTATTTT; cdr3_aa: CASSAYSTDTQYF
clone_size: NA; j_call: TRBJ1-5; d_call: NA; v_call: TRBV7-2; cdr3_nt: TGTGCCAGCAGCTCATGGGGGGGAGAGCCCCAGCATTTT; cdr3_aa: CASSSWGGEPQHF
clone_size: few; j_call: TRBJ1-1; d_call: NA; v_call: TRBV6-1; cdr3_nt: TGTGCCAGCATAGACACGATGAACACTGAAGCTTTCTTT; cdr3_aa: CASIDTMNTEAFF
clone_size: NA; j_call: TRBJ2-7; d_call: NA; v_call: TRBV10-3; cdr3_nt: TGTGCCATCAGGGGGGAAAAGGGCAGGGCCTTATCCTACGAGCAGTACTTC; cdr3_aa: CAIRGEKGRALSYEQYF
clone_size: many; j_call: TRBJ1-2; d_call: NA; v_call: TRBV3-1; cdr3_nt: TGTGCCAGCAGCCAAGATTCGGGACCGCCCTATGGCTACACCTTC; cdr3_aa: CASSQDSGPPYGYTF
clone_size: few; j_call: TRBJ2-6; d_call: NA; v_call: TRBV7-9; cdr3_nt: TGTGCCAGCAGCTCTCTAGGCTCTGGGGCCAACGTCCTGACTTTC; cdr3_aa: CASSSLGSGANVLTF
clone_size: few; j_call: TRBJ2-7; d_call: NA; v_call: TRBV20-1; cdr3_nt: TGCAGTGCCTGGCCAGGACAGATACCTTACGAGCAGTACTTC; cdr3_aa: CSAWPGQIPYEQYF
clone_size: NA; j_call: TRBJ2-7; d_call: TRBD1; v_call: TRBV27; cdr3_nt: TGTGCCAGCAGTTACGGACAGGGGAAGGCCTACGAGCAGTACTTC; cdr3_aa: CASSYGQGKAYEQYF
clone_size: many; j_call: TRBJ1-1; d_call: NA; v_call: TRBV4-3; cdr3_nt: TGCGCCAGCAGCCTCCGACAGGCGAACACTGAAGCTTTCTTT; cdr3_aa: CASSLRQANTEAFF
clone_size: few; j_call: TRBJ2-7; d_call: NA; v_call: TRBV2; cdr3_nt: TGTGCCAGCAGCGGAACCGCAAGGGATAGGGCCACCTACGAGCAGTACTTC; cdr3_aa: CASSGTARDRATYEQYF
clone_size: NA; j_call: TRBJ2-3; d_call: NA; v_call: TRBV5-1; cdr3_nt: TGCGCCAGCAGCGCGAAGATGACAGATACGCAGTATTTT; cdr3_aa: CASSAKMTDTQYF
clone_size: NA; j_call: TRBJ2-2; d_call: NA; v_call: TRBV11-2; cdr3_nt: TGTGCCAGCAGCTCGGTCTACCGGGAGCTGTTTTTT; cdr3_aa: CASSSVYRELFF
clone_size: NA; j_call: TRBJ2-1; d_call: NA; v_call: TRBV6-2/TRBV6-3; cdr3_nt: TGTGCCAGCAGTTACGGGCGGATATACAATGAGCAGTTCTTC; cdr3_aa: CASSYGRIYNEQFF
clone_size: NA; j_call: TRBJ2-4; d_call: TRBD2; v_call: TRBV11-1; cdr3_nt: TGTGCCAGCAGCTTATTTTTGACTAGCGGGGGGTTTGGCAAAAACATTCAGTACTTC; cdr3_aa: CASSLFLTSGGFGKNIQYF
clone_size: NA; j_call: TRBJ2-2; d_call: TRBD1; v_call: TRBV2; cdr3_nt: TGTGCCAGCAAGGGACAGGTGACTCTGACCGGGGAGCTGTTTTTT; cdr3_aa: CASKGQVTLTGELFF
clone_size: NA; j_call: TRBJ2-5; d_call: NA; v_call: TRBV11-2; cdr3_nt: TGTGCCAGCAGCTTAGGTTCGGCCCTACCGGGGGCACGGGGGACCCAGTACTTC; cdr3_aa: CASSLGSALPGARGTQYF
clone_size: many; j_call: TRBJ2-1; d_call: TRBD2; v_call: TRBV7-9; cdr3_nt: TGTGCCAGCAGCCTATCGAGCGGGGGGCTTTACAATGAGCAGTTCTTC; cdr3_aa: CASSLSSGGLYNEQFF
clone_size: few; j_call: TRBJ1-6; d_call: NA; v_call: TRBV28; cdr3_nt: TGTGCCAGCAGTCGCTACCAAGGGGGTTCTCGTAATTCACCCCTCCACTTT; cdr3_aa: CASSRYQGGSRNSPLHF
clone_size: NA; j_call: TRBJ2-3; d_call: TRBD1; v_call: TRBV4-3; cdr3_nt: TGCGCCAGCAGCCAAGGGCACGGGACAGGGGGAGATACGCAGTATTTT; cdr3_aa: CASSQGHGTGGDTQYF
clone_size: NA; j_call: TRBJ2-5; d_call: NA; v_call: TRBV5-1; cdr3_nt: TGCGCCAGCAGCTTGGGCGGGCTATCTCAAGAGACCCAGTACTTC; cdr3_aa: CASSLGGLSQETQYF
clone_size: few; j_call: TRBJ2-3; d_call: TRBD2; v_call: TRBV12-3/TRBV12-4; cdr3_nt: TGTGCCAGCAGTTTTTTTATACGGGGGGGCACAGATACGCAGTATTTT; cdr3_aa: CASSFFIRGGTDTQYF
clone_size: NA; j_call: TRBJ1-2; d_call: NA; v_call: TRBV6-1; cdr3_nt: TGTGCCAGCAGCCCCACTTTGACCTCTAACTATGGCTACACCTTC; cdr3_aa: CASSPTLTSNYGYTF
clone_size: NA; j_call: TRBJ2-5; d_call: TRBD2; v_call: TRBV4-2; cdr3_nt: TGTGCCAGCAGTTCCGGACTAGCGGGAGTAGGGGGGCAAGAGACCCAGTACTTC; cdr3_aa: CASSSGLAGVGGQETQYF
clone_size: many; j_call: TRBJ1-1; d_call: TRBD1; v_call: TRBV29-1; cdr3_nt: TGCAGCGTTAAGACAGGGGGGAACACTGAAGCTTTCTTT; cdr3_aa: CSVKTGGNTEAFF